The source of this TCR beta chain is a study of blood T cell repertoires in COVID-19. Authors' processing steps: Amplified reference gene primers provided the basis for estimating nucleated cell counts. Profiling relied on immunoSEQ multiplex PCR, and the TCRdb table lists in-frame clones only, not all of them. D and trimming come from the DNA, and the V and J calls and clone size come from that table. In the table there are hundreds of thousands of clones, more than 70% of which are singletons. J gave up 2 bases and V 3 bases, and 6 bases lay outside the gene matches. Germline lookup yields CDR1 KGHSH and CDR2 LQKENI. CDR3 size: 15 residues.

The clonotype comes from an elderly man with acute or convalescent COVID-19. Sequenced: peripheral blood. This chain connects TRBV18 to TRBJ2-5, with 7 bases fitting TRBD2. As DNA, the CDR3 is TGTGCCAGCTCACCCTCGGGAGGAGGACAAGAGACCCAGTACTTC. It encodes CASSPSGGGQETQYF.